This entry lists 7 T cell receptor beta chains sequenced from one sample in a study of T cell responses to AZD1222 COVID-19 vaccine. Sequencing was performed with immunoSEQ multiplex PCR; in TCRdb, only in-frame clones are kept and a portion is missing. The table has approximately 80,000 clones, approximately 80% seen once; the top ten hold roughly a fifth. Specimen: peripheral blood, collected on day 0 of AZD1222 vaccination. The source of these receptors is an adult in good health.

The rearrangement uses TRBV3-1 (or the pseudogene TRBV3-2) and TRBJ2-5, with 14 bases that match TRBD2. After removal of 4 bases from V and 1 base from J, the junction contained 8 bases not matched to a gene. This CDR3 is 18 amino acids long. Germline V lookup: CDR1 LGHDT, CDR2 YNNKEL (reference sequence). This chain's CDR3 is CASSLRTSGRWGQETQYF. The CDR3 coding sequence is TGTGCCAGCAGCCTCCGGACTAGCGGGAGGTGGGGCCAAGAGACCCAGTACTTC.

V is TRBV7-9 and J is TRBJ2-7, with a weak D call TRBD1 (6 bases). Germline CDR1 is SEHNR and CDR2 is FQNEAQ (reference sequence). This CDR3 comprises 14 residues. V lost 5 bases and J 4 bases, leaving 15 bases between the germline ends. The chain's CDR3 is CASSPGVGKYEQYF. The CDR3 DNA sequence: TGTGCCAGCAGCCCAGGGGTGGGGAAATACGAGCAGTACTTC.

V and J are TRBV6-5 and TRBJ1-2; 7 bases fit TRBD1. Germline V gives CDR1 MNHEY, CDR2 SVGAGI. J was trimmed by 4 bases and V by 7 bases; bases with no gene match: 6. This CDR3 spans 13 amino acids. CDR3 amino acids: CASTIDRAYGYTF. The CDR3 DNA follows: TGTGCCAGCACCATCGACAGGGCCTATGGCTACACCTTC.

CDR3 nucleotides: TGTGCCAGCAGCACTGACAGGGGAAAACTGTTTTTT. Amino acid sequence: CASSTDRGKLFF. V is TRBV6-5 and J is TRBJ1-4; 8 bases are a match to TRBD1. Germline CDR1 MNHEY, CDR2 SVGAGI. V dropped 6 bases and J dropped 10; count of bases not matched to a gene: 4. The CDR3 is made up of 12 amino acids.

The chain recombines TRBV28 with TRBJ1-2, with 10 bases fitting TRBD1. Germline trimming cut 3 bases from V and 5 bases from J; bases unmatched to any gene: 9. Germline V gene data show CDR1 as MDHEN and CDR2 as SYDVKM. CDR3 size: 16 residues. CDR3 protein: CASSLVGTGVGYGYTF. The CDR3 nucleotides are TGTGCCAGCAGTTTGGTCGGGACAGGGGTGGGATATGGCTACACCTTC.

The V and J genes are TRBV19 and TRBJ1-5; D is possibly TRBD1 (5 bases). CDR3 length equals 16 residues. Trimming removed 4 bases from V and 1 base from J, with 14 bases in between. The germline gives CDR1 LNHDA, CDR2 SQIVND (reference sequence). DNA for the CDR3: TGTGCCAGTAGTACTACAGGAACGGCCAGCAATCAGCCCCAGCATTTT. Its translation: CASSTTGTASNQPQHF.

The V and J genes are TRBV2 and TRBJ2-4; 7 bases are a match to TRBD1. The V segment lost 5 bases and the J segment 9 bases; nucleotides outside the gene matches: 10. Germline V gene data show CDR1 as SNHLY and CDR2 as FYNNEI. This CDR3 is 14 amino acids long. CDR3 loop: CASSRKGAYGIQYF. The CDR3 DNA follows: TGTGCCAGCAGTCGCAAGGGGGCCTATGGCATTCAGTACTTC.